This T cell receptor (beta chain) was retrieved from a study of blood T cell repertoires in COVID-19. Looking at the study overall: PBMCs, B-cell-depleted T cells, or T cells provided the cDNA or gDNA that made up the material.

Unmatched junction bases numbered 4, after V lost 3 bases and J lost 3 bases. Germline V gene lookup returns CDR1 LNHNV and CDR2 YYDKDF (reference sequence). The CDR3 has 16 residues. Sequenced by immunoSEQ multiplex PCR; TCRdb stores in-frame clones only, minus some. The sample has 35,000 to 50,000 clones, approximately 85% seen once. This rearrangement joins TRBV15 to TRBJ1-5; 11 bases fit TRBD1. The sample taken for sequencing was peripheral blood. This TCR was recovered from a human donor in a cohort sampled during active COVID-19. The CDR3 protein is CATSRAGQGDNQPQHF. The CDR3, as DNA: TGTGCCACCAGCAGGGCGGGACAGGGGGACAATCAGCCCCAGCATTTT.